Listed here are 18 T cell receptor beta chains from one sample, sequenced in a study of Graves' ophthalmopathy and Graves' hyperthyroidism. Amplified TCR beta CDR3 regions were obtained using RNA transcripts as template. HTBI primers primed a first-round RT-PCR, and a second-round multiplex PCR followed. Each CDR3 protein gets one entry after TCRdb re-called the multiplex PCR reads with MiXCR. Of approximately 700,000 distinct CDR3 sequences in the sample, roughly 40% were seen once. Material: peripheral blood. These receptors came from an adult man with Graves' ophthalmopathy.

The V call is TRBV19, the J call TRBJ1-1; tentatively, D is TRBD1 (5 bases). From germline, CDR1 is LNHDA and CDR2 SQIVND (reference sequence). There are 11 residues in the CDR3. Between the trimmed V and J ends, which lost 10 bases and 7 bases, there was a span of 13 bases. Here the CDR3 DNA reads TGTGCCACCACGATGGGGCATGAAGCTTTCTTT. Amino acids: CATTMGHEAFF.

Of note for this clonotype: It is likely a read error, because the conserved phenylalanine at the end of the CDR3 is missing. V usage is TRBV9 and J usage is TRBJ2-7; 8 nucleotides line up with TRBD1. The CDR3 runs to 14 residues. CDR1 and CDR2 from the germline V gene are SGDLS and YYNGEE. The CDR3: CASSTGQGRYEQYL. CDR3 bases: TGCGCCAGCAGCACTGGACAGGGAAGGTACGAGCAGTACCTC.

The chain joins TRBV9 to TRBJ1-2; weak D call: TRBD1 (6 bases). V lost 3 bases, J lost 4 bases, and 13 bases lay in between. Per germline, CDR1 SGDLS and CDR2 YYNGEE. This CDR3 has 14 residues. The CDR3 sequence is CASSDRDTSYGYTF. CDR3 nucleotides: TGTGCCAGCAGCGACCGGGACACTAGCTATGGCTACACCTTC.

Note on this clonotype: Relative to the germline gene, one junction end is altered; a read error may explain this. The chain recombines TRBV15 with TRBJ2-6; D tentatively fits TRBD1 or TRBD2 (5 bases each). Germline V gene sequence: CDR1 LNHNV, CDR2 YYDKDF (reference sequence). This CDR3 is built from 14 residues. CDR3 DNA sequence: TGTGCCACCAGCAGAGACCCTGGGGGCAACGTCCTGACTTTC. This translates into CATSRDPGGNVLTF.

The chain couples TRBV20-1 to TRBJ2-5, with 10 nucleotides matching TRBD2. Trimming at V came to 5 bases and at J to 4 bases, leaving 13 bases not matched to a gene. Germline-derived CDR1 and CDR2 are DFQATT and SNEGSKA (reference sequence). The CDR3 spans 16 residues. The CDR3 DNA reads TGCAGTGCTGCCGGCTGGGCTAGCGGGAGTGGAGAGACCCAGTACTTC. Its protein product is CSAAGWASGSGETQYF.

This clonotype came up a few times. This chain connects TRBV10-1 to TRBJ2-3; possible D gene TRBD1, 5 bases. Trimming took off 6 bases at V and 4 bases at J, with 14 bases between the two ends. The CDR3 contains 14 residues. The V gene's germline CDR1 is WNHNN and CDR2 SYGVQD (reference sequence). The CDR3 DNA reads as TGCGCCAGCAGCAGTAGTGACAGACCAGATACGCAGTATTTT. As protein: CASSSSDRPDTQYF.

The chain is built from TRBV14 and TRBJ2-7, with 12 bases lining up with TRBD2. The germline CDR1 and CDR2 sequences are SGHDN and FVKESK. The CDR3 has 17 amino acids. V shed 4 bases, J shed 7 bases, and the junction held 14 bases outside the gene matches. The CDR3 DNA follows: TGTGCCAGCAGCCCCAGGACTAGCGGGACCCCCGAGGGGGAGCAGTACTTC. Translation: CASSPRTSGTPEGEQYF.

This clonotype has just a few counts. This chain uses TRBV7-2 with TRBJ2-2, with no clear D. The CDR3 sequence is 14 residues long. Per germline, CDR1 SGHTA and CDR2 FQGNSA. V was pared by 1 base and J by 1 base, with 4 bases between. The CDR3 bases are TGTGCCAGCAGCTTAGAGTGGAACACCGGGGAGCTGTTTTTT. As protein: CASSLEWNTGELFF.

The J gene is TRBJ1-4, the V gene TRBV11-2; the D gene is possibly TRBD1 (6 bases). This CDR3 spans 16 amino acids. Trimming took off 2 bases at V and 7 bases at J, with 17 bases between the two ends. Germline CDR1 SGHAT, CDR2 FQNNGV. CDR3 sequence (DNA): TGTGCCAGCAGCTTACAACGGGGGGGCGTTGGTGAAAAACTGTTTTTT. It yields the protein CASSLQRGGVGEKLFF.

The chain couples TRBV20-1 to TRBJ2-5; tentatively, D is TRBD1 (5 bases). Trimming pared 2 bases from V and 1 base from J, leaving 17 bases between. Per germline, CDR1 DFQATT and CDR2 SNEGSKA (reference sequence). CDR3 length: 16 residues. CDR3 in DNA: TGCAGTGCTAGACCCACGGTGGGGCAGGCCCAAGAGACCCAGTACTTC. This encodes CSARPTVGQAQETQYF.

This clonotype has only a few counts. The chain recombines TRBV11-2 with TRBJ2-3; 14 bases are shared with TRBD2. This CDR3 has 15 amino acids. The V segment lost 3 bases and the J segment 5 bases; nucleotides outside the gene matches: 1. CDR1 is SGHAT, CDR2 FQNNGV, per germline. As DNA, the CDR3 is TGTGCCAGCAGCTTGGGGACTAGCGGGGGAGATACGCAGTATTTT. This sequence encodes CASSLGTSGGDTQYF.

To note about this clonotype: The final CDR3 position lacks the conserved phenylalanine or tryptophan, pointing to a likely read error. This sequence joins TRBV7-9 and TRBJ1-1; no reliable D call. The CDR3 is 12 residues long. Trimming left V 5 bases short and J 1 base short, with 5 bases between. Germline V gene sequence: CDR1 SEHNR, CDR2 FQNEAQ (reference sequence). DNA of the CDR3: TGTGCCAGCAGCCCGTCGAACACTGAAGCTTTCCTT. It yields the protein CASSPSNTEAFL.

This clonotype was found a few times. The chain employs TRBV9 and TRBJ1-6; D gene unclear. The CDR3 consists of 15 residues. Germline lookup yields CDR1 SGDLS and CDR2 YYNGEE. The ends were cut back, 5 bases at V and 10 bases at J, with 19 bases in the middle. Here the CDR3 reads CASSMAGHRLSPLHF. The CDR3 bases are TGTGCCAGCAGTATGGCGGGTCACCGATTGTCACCCCTCCACTTT.

The sample holds a few counts of this clonotype. The chain has TRBV7-2 and TRBJ2-5; no firm D call. This CDR3 spans 13 amino acids. Germline CDR1 is SGHTA and CDR2 is FQGNSA. With 5 bases removed from V and 1 base from J, the gap between germline ends came to 8 bases. CDR3: CASSRRSQETQYF. For the CDR3, the DNA is TGTGCCAGCAGCCGTAGGAGCCAAGAGACCCAGTACTTC.

The genes are TRBV4-1 and TRBJ1-4, with D hard to call. The V and J ends lost 0 bases and 7 bases respectively, with 12 bases between them. Per germline, CDR1 MGHRA and CDR2 YSYEKL. CDR3 length equals 15 residues. The CDR3, as DNA: TGCGCCAGCAGCCAAGATGAGGACGGAGCTGAAAAACTGTTTTTT. This gives the protein CASSQDEDGAEKLFF.

This clonotype was observed a few times. The V gene is TRBV15, the J gene TRBJ2-5; D tentatively reads TRBD1 or TRBD2 (5 bases each). Germline CDR1 is LNHNV and CDR2 is YYDKDF (reference sequence). The V end lost 0 bases, the J end lost 4 bases, and 21 bases lay between the germline ends. The CDR3 runs 18 residues. DNA of the CDR3: TGTGCCACCAGCAGAGACCTAGAGGGGCAGGTTTGGGGAGAGACCCAGTACTTC. It translates to CATSRDLEGQVWGETQYF.

For this clonotype: The junction shows a germline mismatch at one end, possibly a read error. The chain uses TRBV24-1 and TRBJ1-5; D might be TRBD1 (6 bases). Germline V gene sequence: CDR1 KGHDR, CDR2 SFDVKD. The CDR3 is 16 residues long. The CDR3 sequence: CASSELRGASNQPQHF. The CDR3 DNA reads as TGTGCCAGCAGTGAACTCCGGGGGGCCAGCAATCAGCCCCAGCATTTT.

This chain links TRBV20-1 with TRBJ2-7; D not resolved. CDR3 length equals 13 residues. Germline V lookup: CDR1 DFQATT, CDR2 SNEGSKA (reference sequence). CDR3 coding DNA: TGCAGCGTACTCCTTAGGAGCTCCTACGAGCAGTACTTC. Protein sequence: CSVLLRSSYEQYF.